This TCR beta chain was recorded in a study of cytomegalovirus exposure and HLA in healthy donors. Trimming took 1 base from V and 4 from J, leaving 4 bases between them. This CDR3 comprises 13 residues. Germline-derived CDR1 and CDR2 are SEHNR and FQNEAQ (reference sequence). The PCR used 60 Vbeta and 13 Jbeta primers. Produced via immunoSEQ multiplex PCR; TCRdb's table is partial and in-frame only. This sample yields 130,000 or so clones, of which over 65% are seen a single time; 6.3% belongs to the top ten. This receptor was taken from a woman in her thirties or forties in good health and CMV-seronegative. Material for sequencing was PBMCs. The rearrangement joins TRBV7-9 to TRBJ1-4, with D unclear. This CDR3 is CASSLVSNEKLFF. CDR3 nucleotides: TGTGCCAGCAGCTTAGTTAGTAATGAAAAACTGTTTTTT.